This TCR beta chain was observed in a study of blood T cell repertoires in COVID-19. On the study more broadly: Samples representing acute and convalescent COVID-19 were sourced from the United States, Italy and Spain. Nucleic acid was either cDNA or gDNA, and it came from T cells, B-cell-depleted T cells, or PBMCs.

Researchers sorted participants into cohorts using their self-reported clinical history. V lost 2 bases to trimming and J lost 2 bases; unmatched junction nucleotides: 0. Germline V lookup: CDR1 MGHDK, CDR2 SYGVNS. The CDR3 is made up of 14 amino acids. TCRdb's table, derived via immunoSEQ multiplex PCR, lists solely in-frame clones and lacks some. The sample comprises 150,000 to 170,000 clones, around 84% of which are singletons, and around 7.9% rests with the top ten. The specimen sequenced was PBMCs or T cells enriched from blood (not recorded which). This sequence joins TRBV25-1 and TRBJ2-7, with TRBD1 identical over 10 bases. This sequence originates from a man aged 50 or older who had recovered from COVID-19. The CDR3 spells CASSEGTGAYEQYF. CDR3 in DNA: TGTGCCAGCAGTGAAGGGACAGGGGCCTACGAGCAGTACTTC.